A single TCR beta chain is shown here with its context. Germline V lookup: CDR1 SGHNT, CDR2 YYREEE (reference sequence). The CDR3 sequence is 15 residues long. The germline V and J ends were trimmed by 3 bases and 4 bases, with 16 bases remaining between them. These data are taken from a study of blood T cell repertoires in COVID-19. Some clones are missing from TCRdb's copy, which holds only in-frame ones; the method was immunoSEQ multiplex PCR. The table includes about 98,000 clones, 81% detected once. The chain employs TRBV5-4 and TRBJ1-2, with D possibly TRBD1 on 5 matching bases. Source material: peripheral blood. This sequence was found in a woman aged 80 or older with acute or convalescent COVID-19. CDR3 loop: CASSSRREGSYGYTF. The CDR3 DNA is TGTGCCAGCAGCTCCCGCAGGGAAGGTAGCTATGGCTACACCTTC.